This T cell receptor (beta chain) was captured in a study of identical twins. This clonotype was recorded at least ten times. What it binds is unknown. Each CDR3 protein is one row after TCRdb ran MiXCR on the 5' RACE reads. The repertoire includes some 500,000 distinct CDR3 sequences, approximately 9.6% of them detected once, and around 3% sits in the top ten. Overall study results and limits: Modeled out-of-frame TCR alpha sharing in monozygotic twins fell below observed levels. Memory repertoires showed no such pattern, whereas abundant cord blood beta clonotypes carried fewer insertions.

The donors were all healthy and Caucasian. The CDR3 is 12 residues long. The germline gives CDR1 SQVTM, CDR2 ANQGSEA. Trimming cost V 7 bases and J 8 bases; bases outside gene matches: 9. The same data also contributed to another study, on yellow fever vaccine responses in identical twins.

The V call is TRBV29-1, the J call TRBJ1-2; 8 positions agree with TRBD1. The sequence was collected from a woman younger than 30 in good health. The sample consisted of PBMCs. CDR3 amino acids: CSAEPGGEGYTF. The CDR3 DNA reads as TGCAGCGCCGAACCAGGGGGCGAGGGCTACACCTTC. Variable domain in full (rest from reference TRBV29-1 and TRBJ1-2): SAVISQKPSRDICQRGTSLTIQCQVDSQVTMMFWYRQQPGQSLTLIATANQGSEATYESGFVIDKFPISRPNLTFSTLTVSNMSPEDSSIYLCSAEPGGEGYTFGSGTRLTVV.